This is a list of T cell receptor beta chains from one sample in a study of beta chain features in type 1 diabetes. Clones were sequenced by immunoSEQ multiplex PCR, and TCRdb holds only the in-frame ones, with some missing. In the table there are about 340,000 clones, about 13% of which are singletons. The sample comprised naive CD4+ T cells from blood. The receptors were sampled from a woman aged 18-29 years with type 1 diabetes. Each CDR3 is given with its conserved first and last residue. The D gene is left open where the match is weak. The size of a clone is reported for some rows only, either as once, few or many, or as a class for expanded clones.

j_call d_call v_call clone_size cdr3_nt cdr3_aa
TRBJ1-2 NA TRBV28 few TGTGCCAGCAGTTTTCGGACCTGGGACTTAGCCCTCTTC CASSFRTWDLALF
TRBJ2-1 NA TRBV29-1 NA TGCAGCGTTGAAGGTCTAGGCGGATATGAGCAGTTCTTC CSVEGLGGYEQFF
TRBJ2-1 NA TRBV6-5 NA TGTGCCAGCAGTTCTAGCAATGAGCAGTTCTTC CASSSSNEQFF
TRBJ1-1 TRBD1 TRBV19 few TGTGCCAGTAGTAGGCGACAGGGCTCGAACACTGAAGCTTTCTTT CASSRRQGSNTEAFF
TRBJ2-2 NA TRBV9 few TGTGCCAGCAGCCCTACGGCCAGGGGAACGAACACCGGGGAGCTGTTTTTT CASSPTARGTNTGELFF
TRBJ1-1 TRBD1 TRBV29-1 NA TGCAGCGTTGAACTCCGGACAGGTTACACTGAAGCTTTCTTT CSVELRTGYTEAFF
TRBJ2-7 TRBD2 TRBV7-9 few TGTGCCAGCAGCCTCTCCGGGACTACAAGCTACGAGCAGTACTTC CASSLSGTTSYEQYF
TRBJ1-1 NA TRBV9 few TGTGCCAGCAGAATAGGGTTTGGGGACTATCTAAACACTGAAGCTTTCTTT CASRIGFGDYLNTEAFF
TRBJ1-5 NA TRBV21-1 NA TGTGCCAGCAGCAAATATGGCAATCAGCCCCAGCATTTT CASSKYGNQPQHF
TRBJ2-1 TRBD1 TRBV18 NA TGTGCCAGCTCACCCAATTCCCTGACAGGGCGCTACAATGAGCAGTTCTTC CASSPNSLTGRYNEQFF
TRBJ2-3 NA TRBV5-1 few TGCGCCAGCAGCGGGCAGGGAAGAGCAGATACGCAGTATTTT CASSGQGRADTQYF
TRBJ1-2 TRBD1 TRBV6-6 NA TGTGCCAGCAGCCTAACAGGGGACCACTATGGCTACACCTTC CASSLTGDHYGYTF